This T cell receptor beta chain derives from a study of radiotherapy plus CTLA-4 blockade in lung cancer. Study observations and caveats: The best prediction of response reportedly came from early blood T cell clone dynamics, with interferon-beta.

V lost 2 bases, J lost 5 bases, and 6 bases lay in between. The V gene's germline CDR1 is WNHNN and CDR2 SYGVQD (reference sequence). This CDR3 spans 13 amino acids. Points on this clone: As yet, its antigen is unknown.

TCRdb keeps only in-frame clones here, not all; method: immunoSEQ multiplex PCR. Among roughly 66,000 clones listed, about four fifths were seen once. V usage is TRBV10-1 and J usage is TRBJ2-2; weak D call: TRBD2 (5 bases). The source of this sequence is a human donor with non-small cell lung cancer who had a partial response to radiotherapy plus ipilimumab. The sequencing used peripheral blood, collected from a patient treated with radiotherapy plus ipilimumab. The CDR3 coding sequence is TGCGCCAGCAGTGAGAGGGAGACCGGGGAGCTGTTTTTT. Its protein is CASSERETGELFF.